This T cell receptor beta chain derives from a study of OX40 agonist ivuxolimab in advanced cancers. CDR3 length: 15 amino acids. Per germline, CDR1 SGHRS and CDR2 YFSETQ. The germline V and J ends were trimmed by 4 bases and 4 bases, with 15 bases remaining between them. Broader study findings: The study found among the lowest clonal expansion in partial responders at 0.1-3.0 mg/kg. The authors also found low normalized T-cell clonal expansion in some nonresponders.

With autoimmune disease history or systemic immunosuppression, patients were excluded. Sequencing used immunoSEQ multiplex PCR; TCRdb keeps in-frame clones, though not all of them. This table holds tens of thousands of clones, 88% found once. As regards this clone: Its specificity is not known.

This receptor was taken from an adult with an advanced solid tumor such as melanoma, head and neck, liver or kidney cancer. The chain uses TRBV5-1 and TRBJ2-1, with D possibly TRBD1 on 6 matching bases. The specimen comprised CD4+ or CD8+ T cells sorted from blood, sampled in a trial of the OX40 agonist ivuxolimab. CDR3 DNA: TGCGCCAGCAGCCCCACCCTGGACAGATACAATGAGCAGTTCTTC. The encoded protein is CASSPTLDRYNEQFF.